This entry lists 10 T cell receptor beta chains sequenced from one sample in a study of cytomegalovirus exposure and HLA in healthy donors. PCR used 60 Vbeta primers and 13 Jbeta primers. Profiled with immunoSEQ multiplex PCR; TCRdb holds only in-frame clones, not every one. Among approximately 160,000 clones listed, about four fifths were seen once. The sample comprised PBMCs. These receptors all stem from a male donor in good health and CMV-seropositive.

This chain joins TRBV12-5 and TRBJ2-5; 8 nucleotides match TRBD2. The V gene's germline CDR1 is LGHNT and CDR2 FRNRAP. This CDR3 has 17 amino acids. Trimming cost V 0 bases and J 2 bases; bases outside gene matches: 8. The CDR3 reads CASGLVLRGGFQETQYF. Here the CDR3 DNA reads TGTGCTAGTGGTTTGGTATTACGCGGGGGGTTTCAAGAGACCCAGTACTTC.

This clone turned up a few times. The CDR3 DNA sequence: TGTGCCAGCACCTCGACCCTAGGCTATGGCTACACCTTC. This gives the protein CASTSTLGYGYTF. The genes are TRBV6-5 and TRBJ1-2; no clear D gene. CDR3 size: 13 residues. The germline V gene encodes CDR1 MNHEY and CDR2 SVGAGI. V lost 7 bases, J lost 4 bases, and 13 bases lay in between.

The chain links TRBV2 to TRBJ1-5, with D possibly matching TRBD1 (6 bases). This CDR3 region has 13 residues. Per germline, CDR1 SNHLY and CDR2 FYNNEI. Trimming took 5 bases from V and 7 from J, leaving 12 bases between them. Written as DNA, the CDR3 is TGTGCCAGCAGTTTCACAGGGTCCCAGCCCCAGCATTTT. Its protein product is CASSFTGSQPQHF. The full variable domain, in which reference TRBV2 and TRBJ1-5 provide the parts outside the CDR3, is EPEVTQTPSHQVTQMGQEVILRCVPISNHLYFYWYRQILGQKVEFLVSFYNNEISEKSEIFDDQFSVERPDGSNFTLKIRSTKLEDSAMYFCASSFTGSQPQHFGDGTRLSIL.

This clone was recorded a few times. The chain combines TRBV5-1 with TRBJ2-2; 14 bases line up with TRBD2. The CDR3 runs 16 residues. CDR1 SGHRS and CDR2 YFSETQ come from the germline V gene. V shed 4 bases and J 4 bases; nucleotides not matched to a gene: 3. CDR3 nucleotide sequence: TGCGCCAGCAGCCCCGGGACTAGCGGGGGCACCGGGGAGCTGTTTTTT. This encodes CASSPGTSGGTGELFF.

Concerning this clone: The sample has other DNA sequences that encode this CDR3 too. The CDR3 here is CASSLDRGPTEAFF. The CDR3, as DNA: TGTGCCAGCAGCCTCGACAGGGGGCCTACTGAAGCTTTCTTT. The chain links TRBV6-5 to TRBJ1-1, with 10 nucleotides matching TRBD1. CDR1 MNHEY and CDR2 SVGAGI come from the germline V gene. There are 14 residues in the CDR3. V shed 6 bases and J 5 bases; nucleotides not matched to a gene: 6.

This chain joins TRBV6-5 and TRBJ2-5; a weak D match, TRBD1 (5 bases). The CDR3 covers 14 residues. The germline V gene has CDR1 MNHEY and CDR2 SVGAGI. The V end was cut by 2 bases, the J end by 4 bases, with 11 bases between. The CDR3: CASSYEDNGETQYF. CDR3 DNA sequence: TGTGCCAGCAGTTACGAGGACAACGGAGAGACCCAGTACTTC.

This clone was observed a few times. CDR3 loop: CASSSGTGRTGELFF. CDR3 nucleotides: TGTGCCAGCAGCTCCGGGACAGGGAGAACCGGGGAGCTGTTTTTT. This chain joins TRBV5-6 and TRBJ2-2; 9 bases are shared with TRBD1. CDR1 is SGHDT, CDR2 YYEEEE, per germline. V dropped 3 bases and J dropped 5; count of bases not matched to a gene: 5. This CDR3 comprises 15 residues. The variable domain in full, completed from reference TRBV5-6 and TRBJ2-2, reads DAGVTQSPTHLIKTRGQQVTLRCSPKSGHDTVSWYQQALGQGPQFIFQYYEEEERQRGNFPDRFSGHQFPNYSSELNVNALLLGDSALYLCASSSGTGRTGELFFGEGSRLTVL.

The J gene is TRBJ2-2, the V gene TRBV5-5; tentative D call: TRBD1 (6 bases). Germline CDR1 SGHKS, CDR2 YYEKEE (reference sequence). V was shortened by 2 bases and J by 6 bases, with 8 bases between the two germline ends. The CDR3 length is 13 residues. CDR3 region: CASSFRGAGELFF. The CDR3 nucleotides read TGTGCCAGCAGCTTCAGGGGCGCCGGGGAGCTGTTTTTT. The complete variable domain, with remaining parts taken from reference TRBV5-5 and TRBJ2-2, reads DAGVTQSPTHLIKTRGQQVTLRCSPISGHKSVSWYQQVLGQGPQFIFQYYEKEERGRGNFPDRFSARQFPNYSSELNVNALLLGDSALYLCASSFRGAGELFFGEGSRLTVL.

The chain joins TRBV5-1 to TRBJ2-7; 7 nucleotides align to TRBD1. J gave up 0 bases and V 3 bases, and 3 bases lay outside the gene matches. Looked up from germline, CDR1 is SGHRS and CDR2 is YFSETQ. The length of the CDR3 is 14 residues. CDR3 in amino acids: CASSYRQGSYEQYF. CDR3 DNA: TGCGCCAGCAGCTACCGACAGGGCTCCTACGAGCAGTACTTC. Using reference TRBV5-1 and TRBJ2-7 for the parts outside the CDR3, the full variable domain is KAGVTQTPRYLIKTRGQQVTLSCSPISGHRSVSWYQQTPGQGLQFLFEYFSETQRNKGNFPGRFSGRQFSNSRSEMNVSTLELGDSALYLCASSYRQGSYEQYFGPGTRLTVT.

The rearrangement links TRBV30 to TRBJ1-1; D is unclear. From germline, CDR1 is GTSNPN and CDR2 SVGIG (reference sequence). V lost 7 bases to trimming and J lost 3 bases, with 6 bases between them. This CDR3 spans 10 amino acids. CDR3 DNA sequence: TGTGCCTTCAAGCACACTGAAGCTTTCTTT. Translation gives CAFKHTEAFF.